This T cell receptor beta chain was captured by sequencing in a study of blood T cell repertoires in COVID-19. As regards this clone: An end of the junction differs from the germline gene, which may be a read error.

The CDR3 has 16 residues. CDR1 and CDR2 from the germline V gene are SGHRS and YFSETQ. Assay used: immunoSEQ multiplex PCR; TCRdb lists only in-frame clones, some missing. Of 95,000 to 100,000 clones in the sample, approximately 92% were seen once. The material sequenced was peripheral blood. The chain employs TRBV5-1 and TRBJ2-7; 11 bases fit TRBD2. The sequence was obtained from a man aged 45 to 65 with active COVID-19. CDR3 sequence (DNA): TGCGCCAGCAGTTTGGGGCAACTAGCGGGAGCCTACGAGCAGTACTTC. Amino acids: CASSLGQLAGAYEQYF.